This T cell receptor beta chain was sequenced in a study of OX40 agonist ivuxolimab in advanced cancers. With respect to this clone: No antigen is known for it.

Repertoires were generated with immunoSEQ multiplex PCR, while TCRdb's copy carries only in-frame clones and drops some. The profile covers nearly 110,000 clones, with roughly 90% appearing a single time and approximately 1.2% taken by the ten largest. Study results and limitations: Partial responders treated at 0.1-3.0 mg/kg exhibited clonal expansion among the lowest measured.

In germline, CDR1 is MNHEY, CDR2 SVGAGI. The V segment lost 5 bases and the J segment 8 bases; nucleotides outside the gene matches: 10. The CDR3 is made up of 14 amino acids. The specimen was CD4+ or CD8+ T cells sorted from blood, collected in a trial of the OX40 agonist ivuxolimab. This sequence was found in an adult with an advanced solid tumor such as melanoma, head and neck, liver or kidney cancer. The gene calls are TRBV6-5 and TRBJ1-2, with TRBD1 matching 8 bases. In nucleotides, the CDR3 is TGTGCCAGCAGTAAAGGGGGACAGGTCCCCGGCTACACCTTC. Encoded protein: CASSKGGQVPGYTF.